The T cell receptor (beta chain) under discussion was sequenced for a study of CD8+CD57+ T cells in acquired aplastic anemia. Overall study: Sorted CD4+ and CD8+ cells gave a mean 3.2 ug DNA, range 0.2 to 27.4 ug.

Germline loops: CDR1 SNHLY, CDR2 FYNNEI. The CDR3 spans 14 residues. Trimming stripped 2 bases from V and 2 bases from J, with 7 bases between. Those patients picked for sequencing had displayed CD8+CD57+ cell expansion on flow cytometry. Researchers used genomic DNA as the template to profile TCR beta VDJ and CDR3. TCRdb re-called the reads with MiXCR, one entry per CDR3 protein. Of some 170,000 distinct CDR3 sequences listed, over 70% are singletons. This clonotype was seen a few times. The clonotype originates from a human donor with aplastic anemia. The chain employs TRBV2 and TRBJ1-3; D is uncertain. Sequencing input: sorted CD4+, CD8+, or CD8+CD57+ T cells (not recorded which) from PBMCs. The CDR3 protein is CASSESPAGNTIYF. In DNA form, the CDR3 reads TGTGCCAGCAGTGAAAGTCCGGCTGGAAACACCATATATTTT.